Listed here are 25 T cell receptor beta chains from one sample, sequenced in a study of chemoradiotherapy in HPV16-positive cancers. Some clones are missing from TCRdb's copy, which holds only in-frame ones; the method was immunoSEQ multiplex PCR. The sample has some 10,000 clones, 86% seen once; the top ten hold about 2.5%. This specimen consisted of blood, obtained from a patient who underwent chemoradiotherapy. These receptors came from a human donor with HPV-associated anogenital cancer.

The chain links TRBV6-1 to TRBJ1-3; no definite D call. This CDR3 contains 11 residues. V was pared by 8 bases and J by 7 bases, with 9 bases between. The V gene's germline CDR1 is MNHNS and CDR2 SASEGT. The CDR3 here is CASGRGNTIYF. CDR3 nucleotide sequence: TGTGCCAGCGGTCGAGGGAACACCATATATTTT.

This chain uses TRBV10-3 with TRBJ2-1; 12 nucleotides agree with TRBD1. The CDR3 contains 19 residues. Unmatched junction bases numbered 12, after V lost 6 bases and J lost 0 bases. Germline V gene sequence: CDR1 ENHRY, CDR2 SYGVKD. The CDR3 region has the DNA TGTGCCATCAGCGCAAAGGGACAGGGGGCTTTAAGCTCCTACAATGAGCAGTTCTTC. The encoded protein is CAISAKGQGALSSYNEQFF.

This chain links TRBV15 with TRBJ1-2; D is unresolved. CDR1 and CDR2 from the germline V gene are LNHNV and YYDKDF (reference sequence). The CDR3 contains 16 residues. V lost 0 bases and J 0 bases, leaving 11 bases between the germline ends. The CDR3 spells CATSRDLGDPNYGYTF. The CDR3 DNA follows: TGTGCCACCAGCAGAGATCTAGGAGATCCTAACTATGGCTACACCTTC.

The chain couples TRBV6-5 to TRBJ1-3; D might be TRBD1 (6 bases). This CDR3 contains 14 residues. V was clipped by 6 bases and J by 6 bases, with 15 bases between them. Germline V gene sequence: CDR1 MNHEY, CDR2 SVGAGI. The CDR3 DNA reads as TGTGCCAGCAGACCCCACGGGACACAAAACACCATATATTTT. Translated: CASRPHGTQNTIYF.

The chain uses TRBV19 and TRBJ2-2, with 7 bases lining up with TRBD1. There are 16 residues in the CDR3. CDR1 LNHDA and CDR2 SQIVND come from the germline V gene (reference sequence). With 5 bases clipped from V and 1 base from J, the junction kept 7 bases outside the gene matches. In nucleotides, the CDR3 is TGTGCCAGTAGTCCAAGACAGGGCTGGAACACCGGGGAGCTGTTTTTT. It yields the protein CASSPRQGWNTGELFF. Combining the CDR3 with reference TRBV19 and TRBJ2-2 gives the whole variable domain DGGITQSPKYLFRKEGQNVTLSCEQNLNHDAMYWYRQDPGQGLRLIYYSQIVNDFQKGDIAEGYSVSREKKESFPLTVTSAQKNPTAFYLCASSPRQGWNTGELFFGEGSRLTVL.

The V gene is TRBV7-8, the J gene TRBJ2-7, with D perhaps being TRBD1 or TRBD2 (5 bases each). Deletions cut 1 base from V and 6 bases from J, with 10 bases between. CDR1 is SGHVS and CDR2 is FQNEAQ in the germline V gene. This CDR3 contains 13 residues. CDR3 sequence: CASSLDGAGEQYF. CDR3 nucleotide sequence: TGTGCCAGCAGCTTAGATGGGGCGGGCGAGCAGTACTTC.

The V call is TRBV5-6, the J call TRBJ1-4; the D gene is possibly TRBD1 (6 bases). Germline assignment: CDR1 SGHDT and CDR2 YYEEEE. V lost 0 bases, J lost 4 bases, and 10 bases lay in between. The CDR3 is made up of 15 amino acids. The CDR3 DNA is TGTGCCAGCAGCTTGGGGGGACACATTAATGAAAAACTGTTTTTT. Protein: CASSLGGHINEKLFF.

J is TRBJ2-1 and V is TRBV5-6; D is possibly TRBD1 (6 bases). Trimming took 5 bases from V and 7 from J, leaving 10 bases between them. Germline values: CDR1 SGHDT, CDR2 YYEEEE. The CDR3 is made up of 12 amino acids. The CDR3 is CASSSQGNEQFF. In nucleotides, the CDR3 is TGTGCCAGCAGTTCACAGGGTAATGAGCAGTTCTTC.

The genes are TRBV18 and TRBJ1-6; maybe TRBD1 (6 bases). The V gene lost 2 bases and the J gene lost 7 bases, with 15 bases spanning the gap. The CDR3 consists of 16 residues. Germline lookup yields CDR1 KGHSH and CDR2 LQKENI. CDR3 residues: CASSPSIQGGNSPLHF. As DNA, the CDR3 is TGTGCCAGCTCACCAAGTATACAGGGAGGAAATTCACCCCTCCACTTT. The full variable domain, its missing parts supplied by reference TRBV18 and TRBJ1-6, is NAGVMQNPRHLVRRRGQEARLRCSPMKGHSHVYWYRQLPEEGLKFMVYLQKENIIDESGMPKERFSAEFPKEGPSILRIQQVVRGDSAAYFCASSPSIQGGNSPLHFGNGTRLTVT.

The chain uses TRBV6-1 and TRBJ2-5; 7 bases map to TRBD2. The germline V gene has CDR1 MNHNS and CDR2 SASEGT. This CDR3 spans 14 amino acids. V shed 0 bases, J shed 4 bases, and the junction held 2 bases outside the gene matches. The CDR3 nucleotides are TGTGCCAGCAGTGAAGCGTGGGGGGGAGAGACCCAGTACTTC. This codes for CASSEAWGGETQYF.

This clone was observed once. J is TRBJ2-7 and V is TRBV7-2; 8 bases are a match to TRBD1. CDR3 length: 15 residues. With 2 bases clipped from V and 3 bases from J, the junction kept 6 bases outside the gene matches. CDR1 SGHTA and CDR2 FQGNSA come from the germline V gene. The DNA for the CDR3 is TGTGCCAGCAGCTTAACAGCAGGGGGCGTCTACGAGCAGTACTTC. This codes for CASSLTAGGVYEQYF.

The J gene is TRBJ2-3, the V gene TRBV4-3; 10 bases align to TRBD2. Germline values: CDR1 LGHNA, CDR2 YSLEER. This CDR3 comprises 18 residues. Trimming cost V 0 bases and J 2 bases; bases outside gene matches: 8. The CDR3: CASSQDSLAGANTDTQYF. The CDR3 nucleotides read TGCGCCAGCAGCCAAGATAGTCTAGCGGGGGCTAACACAGATACGCAGTATTTT.

V is TRBV9 and J is TRBJ2-1; TRBD2 agrees at 8 bases. This CDR3 is built from 14 residues. In germline, CDR1 is SGDLS, CDR2 YYNGEE. The V and J ends lost 4 bases and 4 bases, in that order; junction bases with no gene match: 4. The CDR3 nucleotides read TGTGCCAGCAGCCCCAGCGGGGGTTACAATGAGCAGTTCTTC. Protein product: CASSPSGGYNEQFF.

The V call is TRBV6-5, the J call TRBJ1-2; D might be TRBD1 (6 bases). The germline V gene has CDR1 MNHEY and CDR2 SVGAGI. The CDR3 has 16 amino acids. Trimming took off 2 bases at V and 6 bases at J, with 19 bases between the two ends. DNA for the CDR3: TGTGCCAGCAGTTACAGGGGGACTCTTGATATCCATGGCTACACCTTC. Translating it yields CASSYRGTLDIHGYTF.

This chain joins TRBV19 and TRBJ2-6, with D perhaps TRBD1 (6 bases). The germline V gene encodes CDR1 LNHDA and CDR2 SQIVND (reference sequence). CDR3 size: 15 residues. Trimming took off 6 bases at V and 0 bases at J, with 9 bases between the two ends. This CDR3 reads CASRETGSGANVLTF. The CDR3 region has the DNA TGTGCCAGTAGAGAGACAGGCTCTGGGGCCAACGTCCTGACTTTC. Full variable domain (outside the CDR3, taken from reference TRBV19 and TRBJ2-6): DGGITQSPKYLFRKEGQNVTLSCEQNLNHDAMYWYRQDPGQGLRLIYYSQIVNDFQKGDIAEGYSVSREKKESFPLTVTSAQKNPTAFYLCASRETGSGANVLTFGAGSRLTVL.

V is TRBV4-1 and J is TRBJ2-1; 9 bases are shared with TRBD1. The J segment lost 3 bases and the V segment lost 6 bases, leaving 9 bases of the junction unmatched. CDR3 size: 16 residues. Per germline, CDR1 MGHRA and CDR2 YSYEKL. The CDR3 spells CASSQLWTGDYNEQFF. The CDR3 region has the DNA TGCGCCAGCAGTCAATTATGGACAGGGGACTACAATGAGCAGTTCTTC.

The rearrangement links TRBV28 to TRBJ2-2; a weak D match, TRBD1 (6 bases). V gave up 1 base and J gave up 6 bases, with 12 bases separating them. The CDR3 covers 15 residues. The germline V gene encodes CDR1 MDHEN and CDR2 SYDVKM. DNA of the CDR3: TGTGCCAGCAGTTTATCGGACAGAGCGGCCGGGGAGCTGTTTTTT. Translated, it gives CASSLSDRAAGELFF.

The V and J genes are TRBV19 and TRBJ1-3, with D tentatively TRBD1 (6 bases). Germline CDR1 and CDR2: LNHDA and SQIVND (reference sequence). Trimming took off 3 bases at V and 1 base at J, with 7 bases between the two ends. The CDR3 extends over 14 amino acids. The DNA for the CDR3 is TGTGCCAGTAGTATGGGACAATCTGGAAACACCATATATTTT. Amino acids: CASSMGQSGNTIYF.

V is TRBV9 and J is TRBJ2-6, with D possibly being TRBD1 (6 bases). The V and J ends lost 3 bases and 0 bases respectively, with 16 bases between them. In germline, CDR1 is SGDLS, CDR2 YYNGEE. The CDR3 contains 18 residues. The CDR3 nucleotides read TGTGCCAGCAGCGCCCCGGGACATTTCCCCTCTGGGGCCAACGTCCTGACTTTC. This encodes CASSAPGHFPSGANVLTF. The entire variable domain, with the rest obtained from reference TRBV9 and TRBJ2-6, is as follows: DSGVTQTPKHLITATGQRVTLRCSPRSGDLSVYWYQQSLDQGLQFLIQYYNGEERAKGNILERFSAQQFPDLHSELNLSSLELGDSALYFCASSAPGHFPSGANVLTFGAGSRLTVL.

This clone has only a few counts. This chain joins TRBV5-1 and TRBJ2-7; possibly TRBD1 for D (7 bases). The V and J ends lost 0 bases and 5 bases respectively, with 12 bases between them. Germline V gene lookup returns CDR1 SGHRS and CDR2 YFSETQ. This CDR3 has 14 amino acids. CDR3 amino acids: CASSLGGGGNEQYF. CDR3 DNA: TGCGCCAGCAGCTTGGGAGGGGGCGGGAACGAGCAGTACTTC. Together with reference TRBV5-1 and TRBJ2-7, the CDR3 gives the full variable domain: KAGVTQTPRYLIKTRGQQVTLSCSPISGHRSVSWYQQTPGQGLQFLFEYFSETQRNKGNFPGRFSGRQFSNSRSEMNVSTLELGDSALYLCASSLGGGGNEQYFGPGTRLTVT.

The chain carries TRBV9 and TRBJ2-1; the D gene is possibly TRBD2 (5 bases). CDR1 is SGDLS and CDR2 is YYNGEE in the germline V gene. CDR3 size: 14 residues. V was clipped by 4 bases and J by 4 bases, with 12 bases between them. This CDR3 is CASSSRTGYNEQFF. The CDR3 DNA reads TGTGCCAGCAGCTCAAGGACGGGATACAATGAGCAGTTCTTC.

V and J are TRBV30 and TRBJ1-2; D is possibly TRBD1 (6 bases). The length of the CDR3 is 12 residues. Germline V gene data show CDR1 as GTSNPN and CDR2 as SVGIG (reference sequence). The V gene lost 3 bases and the J gene lost 7 bases, with 12 bases spanning the gap. Written as DNA, the CDR3 is TGTGCCTGGAGGAGGGGGGGAGGTGGCTACACCTTC. The encoded protein is CAWRRGGGGYTF.

This chain joins TRBV5-1 and TRBJ1-5; a weak D match, TRBD1 (5 bases). Germline loops: CDR1 SGHRS, CDR2 YFSETQ. V was shortened by 0 bases and J by 1 base, with 17 bases between the two germline ends. CDR3 length: 18 amino acids. The CDR3: CASSLAPRGPLSNQPQHF. DNA of the CDR3: TGCGCCAGCAGCTTGGCCCCCCGGGGACCGTTGAGCAATCAGCCCCAGCATTTT.

This chain uses TRBV6-4 with TRBJ2-1; D unresolved. The length of the CDR3 is 13 residues. The V end was cut by 4 bases, the J end by 0 bases, with 4 bases between. CDR1 is MRHNA, CDR2 SNTAGT, per germline. The CDR3 coding sequence is TGTGCCAGCAGTGCGAGCTCCTACAATGAGCAGTTCTTC. Its translation is CASSASSYNEQFF.

The chain carries TRBV30 and TRBJ1-1; D remains unclear. The CDR3 runs 12 residues. Trimming stripped 3 bases from V and 1 base from J, with 6 bases between. The germline V gene has CDR1 GTSNPN and CDR2 SVGIG (reference sequence). This CDR3 is CAWRKGNTEAFF. The CDR3 DNA is TGTGCCTGGAGGAAAGGGAACACTGAAGCTTTCTTT.